The 26 T cell receptor beta chains below come from one sample, sequenced in a study of T cell responses to AZD1222 COVID-19 vaccine. Generated by immunoSEQ multiplex PCR, the TCRdb table keeps only in-frame clones and is missing some. This sample yields about 120,000 clones, of which around 92% are seen a single time; 3.5% to 4.5% belongs to the top ten. Sequenced material: peripheral blood, taken on day 0 of AZD1222 vaccination. Receptors were obtained from an adult in good health.

This sequence joins TRBV10-3 and TRBJ2-2; D call uncertain. The CDR3 sequence is 17 residues long. The germline V and J ends were trimmed by 9 bases and 4 bases, with 24 bases remaining between them. Germline V gene sequence: CDR1 ENHRY, CDR2 SYGVKD. The CDR3 DNA is TGTGCCATTAGCCTCATGTCAAAGGGCGACGGCACCGGGGAGCTGTTTTTT. It encodes CAISLMSKGDGTGELFF.

Concerning this clone itself: Other DNA sequences within the sample encode an identical CDR3. V and J are TRBV5-1 and TRBJ1-3; D call uncertain. The CDR3 has 14 residues. The germline gives CDR1 SGHRS, CDR2 YFSETQ. Between the trimmed V and J ends, which lost 0 bases and 2 bases, there was a span of 6 bases. This CDR3 reads CASSLDGAGNTIYF. The CDR3 DNA sequence: TGCGCCAGCAGCTTGGATGGGGCTGGAAACACCATATATTTT.

The J gene is TRBJ2-3, the V gene TRBV3-1 (or the pseudogene TRBV3-2); D may be TRBD2 (5 bases). The ends were cut back, 1 base at V and 4 bases at J, with 9 bases in the middle. CDR1 is LGHDT, CDR2 YNNKEL, per germline (reference sequence). The CDR3 contains 14 residues. CDR3 DNA: TGTGCCAGCAGCCAAGTCCTAGCCCCAGATACGCAGTATTTT. It translates to CASSQVLAPDTQYF.

This chain uses TRBV6-5 with TRBJ2-7; 7 nucleotides line up with TRBD2. Per the germline V gene, CDR1 is MNHEY and CDR2 is SVGAGI. The CDR3 has 14 residues. With 3 bases clipped from V and 2 bases from J, the junction kept 4 bases outside the gene matches. CDR3 in amino acids: CASSYGGGAYEQYF. Here the CDR3 DNA reads TGTGCCAGCAGTTATGGTGGGGGGGCCTACGAGCAGTACTTC.

V usage is TRBV6-5 and J usage is TRBJ1-6; D is unclear. Germline V gives CDR1 MNHEY, CDR2 SVGAGI. The CDR3 totals 11 residues. V was clipped by 2 bases and J by 14 bases, with 7 bases between them. CDR3 coding DNA: TGTGCCAGCAGTTACGGAGGGACCCTCCACTTT. It encodes CASSYGGTLHF.

The chain links TRBV24-1 to TRBJ2-1; D gene unclear. Per the germline V gene, CDR1 is KGHDR and CDR2 is SFDVKD. V lost 4 bases and J 5 bases, leaving 5 bases between the germline ends. The CDR3 is 12 amino acids. CDR3 sequence reads: CATSEGNNEQFF. The CDR3 coding sequence is TGTGCCACCAGTGAAGGAAACAATGAGCAGTTCTTC.

Only a few counts were recorded for this clone. This chain joins TRBV18 and TRBJ2-7, with a tentative D call TRBD1 (6 bases). Trimming took 0 bases from V and 7 from J, leaving 16 bases between them. Germline loops: CDR1 KGHSH, CDR2 LQKENI. The CDR3 is 15 residues long. CDR3 region: CASSPPSRGPGEQYF. In DNA, the CDR3 is TGTGCCAGCTCACCACCTAGCAGGGGACCGGGGGAGCAGTACTTC.

The CDR3: CASSWGQGLDQPQHF. The CDR3 DNA is TGTGCCAGCAGCTGGGGACAGGGATTGGATCAGCCCCAGCATTTT. The chain joins TRBV6-5 to TRBJ1-5; 9 positions match TRBD1. V gave up 6 bases and J gave up 5 bases; unmatched junction bases: 8. This CDR3 has 15 amino acids. Germline CDR1 MNHEY, CDR2 SVGAGI.

The gene calls are TRBV5-1 and TRBJ1-6; D is undetermined. Germline CDR1 and CDR2: SGHRS and YFSETQ. There are 14 residues in the CDR3. V lost 3 bases and J lost 7, with 11 bases in between. The CDR3: CASSSRLDNSPLHF. The CDR3 DNA follows: TGCGCCAGCAGCTCTCGACTGGACAATTCACCCCTCCACTTT.

V is TRBV2 and J is TRBJ2-2, with 9 bases that match TRBD1. CDR3 length: 14 amino acids. Per germline, CDR1 SNHLY and CDR2 FYNNEI. Unmatched junction bases numbered 6, after V lost 9 bases and J lost 4 bases. The CDR3, as DNA: TGTGCCAGTTTACAGGGGGCCGGCACCGGGGAGCTGTTTTTT. It encodes CASLQGAGTGELFF.

This chain joins TRBV7-9 and TRBJ1-1, with 12 bases fitting TRBD1. J lost 4 bases, V lost 9 bases, and 6 bases had no gene match. The CDR3 length is 14 residues. The V gene's germline CDR1 is SEHNR and CDR2 FQNEAQ (reference sequence). This chain's CDR3 is CASTGTGGVTEAFF. CDR3 in DNA: TGTGCCAGTACCGGGACAGGGGGCGTCACTGAAGCTTTCTTT.

For the CDR3, the DNA is TGTGCCAGTAGTCCTGGGAGGGGTGAAGCTTTCTTT. It codes for CASSPGRGEAFF. The chain is built from TRBV19 and TRBJ1-1, with D tentatively TRBD1 (5 bases). The CDR3 length is 12 residues. CDR1 and CDR2 (germline): LNHDA, SQIVND (reference sequence). Trimming stripped 5 bases from V and 7 bases from J, with 11 bases between.

This chain links TRBV5-8 with TRBJ2-1, with 10 bases lining up with TRBD1. Germline CDR1 reads SGHTS; CDR2 reads YDEGEE. Trimming at V came to 4 bases and at J to 0 bases, leaving 4 bases not matched to a gene. The CDR3 has 16 residues. This chain's CDR3 is CASSPDRGSSYNEQFF. CDR3 in DNA: TGTGCCAGCAGCCCGGACAGGGGGAGCTCCTACAATGAGCAGTTCTTC.

This clone appeared a few times. The gene calls are TRBV5-8 and TRBJ2-2, with 7 nucleotides matching TRBD1. Germline CDR1 SGHTS, CDR2 YDEGEE. This CDR3 spans 15 amino acids. With V trimmed by 2 bases and J by 6 bases, 7 bases remained unmatched. CDR3 sequence (DNA): TGTGCCAGCAGCTTAGGGGACAGCCGGGCCGGGGAGCTGTTTTTT. The encoded protein is CASSLGDSRAGELFF.

The gene calls are TRBV7-2 and TRBJ2-3; 9 bases agree with TRBD2. The trim removed 3 bases at V and 5 bases at J, leaving 12 bases unmatched. Germline CDR1 reads SGHTA; CDR2 reads FQGNSA. There are 17 residues in the CDR3. The CDR3 loop reads CASSFPPGGGAEDTQYF. For the CDR3, the DNA is TGTGCCAGCAGCTTCCCCCCCGGCGGGGGGGCCGAAGATACGCAGTATTTT. The full variable domain, its missing parts supplied by reference TRBV7-2 and TRBJ2-3, is GAGVSQSPSNKVTEKGKDVELRCDPISGHTALYWYRQSLGQGLEFLIYFQGNSAPDKSGLPSDRFSAERTGGSVSTLTIQRTQQEDSAVYLCASSFPPGGGAEDTQYFGPGTRLTVL.

The gene calls are TRBV2 and TRBJ1-1; 7 positions agree with TRBD1. The CDR3 loop spans 14 amino acids. CDR1 and CDR2 (germline): SNHLY, FYNNEI. V was pared by 6 bases and J by 8 bases, with 12 bases of the junction left unmatched. In DNA, the CDR3 is TGTGCCAGCAGGACAGGGATGGGATCGGGAGAAGCTTTCTTT. This codes for CASRTGMGSGEAFF.

The chain carries TRBV4-2 and TRBJ2-1; no clear D gene. Trimming stripped 0 bases from V and 7 bases from J, with 7 bases between. CDR3 length: 13 residues. CDR1 is LGHNA and CDR2 is YNFKEQ in the germline V gene. The CDR3 nucleotides are TGTGCCAGCAGCCAAGACGTAGGGAATGAGCAGTTCTTC. This codes for CASSQDVGNEQFF.

The J gene is TRBJ2-6, the V gene TRBV2, with D unclear. This CDR3 has 15 residues. The V end was cut by 2 bases, the J end by 4 bases, with 9 bases between. Germline CDR1 SNHLY, CDR2 FYNNEI. The DNA of the CDR3 is TGTGCCAGCAGTGAAAGGGAACCCGGGGCCAACGTCCTGACTTTC. Translation gives CASSEREPGANVLTF.

The chain has TRBV19 and TRBJ1-2; D unresolved. The CDR3 sequence is 14 residues long. Germline CDR1 reads LNHDA; CDR2 reads SQIVND (reference sequence). The V gene lost 5 bases and the J gene lost 0 bases, with 10 bases spanning the gap. The CDR3 DNA reads TGTGCCAGTAGTTGGGCAGGAGCTAACTATGGCTACACCTTC. Protein sequence: CASSWAGANYGYTF.

The rearrangement uses TRBV6-5 and TRBJ2-2; 8 bases are shared with TRBD2. Germline CDR1 and CDR2: MNHEY and SVGAGI. The CDR3 is made up of 13 amino acids. Trimming took 10 bases from V and 7 from J; bases not matched to a gene: 8. In DNA form, the CDR3 reads TGTGCCACACGGCGGGAGGAAGTCGGGGAGCTGTTTTTT. Protein product: CATRREEVGELFF.

V is TRBV19 and J is TRBJ2-7; possible D gene TRBD1, 6 bases. V lost 3 bases and J 0 bases, leaving 18 bases between the germline ends. The CDR3 is 17 amino acids. Germline-derived CDR1 and CDR2 are LNHDA and SQIVND (reference sequence). The CDR3 nucleotides read TGTGCCAGTAGTATCAGGGCCGGGACACAAAACTCCTACGAGCAGTACTTC. It yields the protein CASSIRAGTQNSYEQYF.

V and J are TRBV6-2 or TRBV6-3 and TRBJ2-1; D unclear. Trimming pared 2 bases from V and 8 bases from J, leaving 7 bases between. The CDR3 extends over 12 amino acids. Germline assignment: CDR1 MNHEY and CDR2 SVGEGT. CDR3 protein: CASSYPADEQFF. The CDR3 bases are TGTGCCAGCAGTTACCCCGCGGATGAGCAGTTCTTC.

The V call is TRBV2, the J call TRBJ2-7; 11 nucleotides agree with TRBD2. Trimming at V came to 0 bases and at J to 4 bases, leaving 5 bases not matched to a gene. The CDR3 consists of 16 residues. Germline CDR1 reads SNHLY; CDR2 reads FYNNEI. The CDR3 spells CASSEALAGGSYEQYF. For the CDR3, the DNA is TGTGCCAGCAGTGAAGCGTTAGCGGGAGGGAGTTACGAGCAGTACTTC. Using reference TRBV2 and TRBJ2-7 for the parts outside the CDR3, the full variable domain is EPEVTQTPSHQVTQMGQEVILRCVPISNHLYFYWYRQILGQKVEFLVSFYNNEISEKSEIFDDQFSVERPDGSNFTLKIRSTKLEDSAMYFCASSEALAGGSYEQYFGPGTRLTVT.

The gene calls are TRBV28 and TRBJ1-4, with a tentative D call TRBD1 (6 bases). The CDR3 runs 15 residues. Trimming pared 3 bases from V and 3 bases from J, leaving 11 bases between. Per germline, CDR1 MDHEN and CDR2 SYDVKM. The CDR3: CASSFSGASNEKLFF. DNA for the CDR3: TGTGCCAGCAGTTTTTCAGGGGCGTCTAATGAAAAACTGTTTTTT.

The gene calls are TRBV2 and TRBJ2-7; D call uncertain. Deletions cut 6 bases from V and 1 base from J, with 4 bases between. CDR1 SNHLY and CDR2 FYNNEI come from the germline V gene. CDR3 length: 11 residues. The CDR3 reads CASRVSYEQYF. CDR3 nucleotide sequence: TGTGCCAGCAGGGTTTCCTACGAGCAGTACTTC.

The rearrangement links TRBV5-1 to TRBJ2-5, with TRBD1 identical over 11 bases. From germline, CDR1 is SGHRS and CDR2 YFSETQ. The CDR3 has 16 residues. Trimming at V came to 0 bases and at J to 4 bases, leaving 5 bases not matched to a gene. CDR3 protein: CASSLAGQGASETQYF. The CDR3 region has the DNA TGCGCCAGCAGCTTGGCTGGACAGGGGGCATCAGAGACCCAGTACTTC.